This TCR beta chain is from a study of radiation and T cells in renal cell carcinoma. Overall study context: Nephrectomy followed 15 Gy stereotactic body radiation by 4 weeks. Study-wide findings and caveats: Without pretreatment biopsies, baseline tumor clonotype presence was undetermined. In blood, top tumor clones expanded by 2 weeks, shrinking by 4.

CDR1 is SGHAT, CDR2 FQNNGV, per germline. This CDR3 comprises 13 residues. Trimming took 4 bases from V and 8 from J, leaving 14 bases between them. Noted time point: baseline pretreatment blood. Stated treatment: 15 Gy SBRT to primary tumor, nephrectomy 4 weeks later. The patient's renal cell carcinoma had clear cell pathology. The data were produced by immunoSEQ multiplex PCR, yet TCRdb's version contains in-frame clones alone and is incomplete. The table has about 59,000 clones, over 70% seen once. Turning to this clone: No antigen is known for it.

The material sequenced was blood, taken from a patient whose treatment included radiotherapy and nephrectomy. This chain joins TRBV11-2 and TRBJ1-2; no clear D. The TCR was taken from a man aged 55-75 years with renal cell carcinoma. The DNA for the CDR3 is TGTGCCAGCAGCTCTAGCGGGATAGAAGGCTACACCTTC. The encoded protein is CASSSSGIEGYTF. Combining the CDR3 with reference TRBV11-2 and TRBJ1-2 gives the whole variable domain EAGVAQSPRYKIIEKRQSVAFWCNPISGHATLYWYQQILGQGPKLLIQFQNNGVVDDSQLPKDRFSAERLKGVDSTLKIQPAKLEDSAVYLCASSSSGIEGYTFGSGTRLTVV.